These 12 T cell receptor beta chains share one sample of origin, sequenced in a study of tumor and adjacent non-tumor tissue in lung cancer. A modified ARM-PCR protocol with three rounds of nested PCR amplified TCRbeta. One entry per CDR3 protein, called by TCRdb with MiXCR from the multiplex PCR reads. Altogether around 200,000 distinct CDR3 sequences are present, 70% to 75% being singletons, with the ten largest covering around 25%. The template was RNA from unsorted bulk tissue. Sample: lung tumor tissue. The receptors shown here come from a man between 60 and 75 years old with non-small cell lung cancer.

The CDR3 protein is CASSLSAGKAFF. In DNA, the CDR3 is TGTGCCAGCAGTTTATCGGCAGGGAAGGCTTTCTTT. The rearrangement joins TRBV12-3 or TRBV12-4 to TRBJ1-1; D might be TRBD1 (5 bases). Deletions cut 2 bases from V and 11 bases from J, with 12 bases between. This CDR3 is built from 12 residues.

With respect to this clonotype: At one end, the junction sequence differs from germline, possibly due to a read error. DNA for the CDR3: TGTGCCAGCATCTTAGGGTTCTTGCCAACCCAGTTCTTC. This sequence encodes CASILGFLPTQFF. The chain employs TRBV11-1 and TRBJ2-1; D gene unclear. CDR1 and CDR2 (germline): SGHAT, FQDESV (reference sequence). The CDR3 is 13 residues long.

In this sample, this clonotype turned up a few times. Just one base apart from a much larger clone, this may be a read error. The V gene is TRBV29-1, the J gene TRBJ2-2, with 7 positions matching TRBD1. This CDR3 is built from 16 residues. Germline-derived CDR1 and CDR2 are SQVTM and ANQGSEA. Written as DNA, the CDR3 is TGCAGCGTTTTTACTCCGGGACAGACGAACACCGTGGAGCTGTTTTTT. It translates to CSVFTPGQTNTVELFF.

The J gene is TRBJ2-5, the V gene TRBV2; 9 positions agree with TRBD2. Germline V CDR1 and CDR2: SNHLY, FYNNEI. The CDR3 contains 14 residues. Germline trimming cut 6 bases from V and 3 bases from J; bases unmatched to any gene: 5. In DNA, the CDR3 is TGTGCCAGCAGAGATAGACTAGCGGAAGAGACCCAGTACTTC. Amino acids: CASRDRLAEETQYF. The full variable domain, completed using reference TRBV2 and TRBJ2-5, is EPEVTQTPSHQVTQMGQEVILRCVPISNHLYFYWYRQILGQKVEFLVSFYNNEISEKSEIFDDQFSVERPDGSNFTLKIRSTKLEDSAMYFCASRDRLAEETQYFGPGTRLLVL.

This clonotype occurred a few times. A much bigger clone sits one base away, suggesting this may be a read error. The rearrangement links TRBV12-3 or TRBV12-4 to TRBJ2-3; the D is unclear. This CDR3 has 13 amino acids. The ends were cut back, 7 bases at V and 0 bases at J, with 8 bases in the middle. CDR3 sequence reads: CASNPGSTDTQYF. DNA of the CDR3: TGTGCCAGCAATCCGGGTAGCACAGATACGCAGTATTTT.

About this clonotype itself: Given a much more abundant clone one base away, this may be a read error. The genes are TRBV11-2 and TRBJ2-7; D is unclear. Trimming took off 0 bases at V and 4 bases at J, with 19 bases between the two ends. Looked up from germline, CDR1 is SGHAT and CDR2 is FQNNGV. The CDR3 extends over 17 amino acids. The chain's CDR3 is CASSLEFSALKAYEQYF. CDR3 sequence (DNA): TGTGCCAGCAGCTTAGAGTTCAGCGCCCTTAAGGCGTACGAGCAGTACTTC.

This clonotype has a count of ten or more. This CDR3 is CASTSRGINEQFF. The CDR3 nucleotides read TGTGCCAGCACCTCCAGGGGGATCAATGAGCAGTTCTTC. The chain employs TRBV12-3 or TRBV12-4 and TRBJ2-1; 7 bases are a match to TRBD1. V shed 7 bases and J 6 bases; nucleotides not matched to a gene: 6. The CDR3 length is 13 residues.

V gene TRBV5-1 combines with J gene TRBJ2-7; D remains ambiguous. Per the germline V gene, CDR1 is SGHRS and CDR2 is YFSETQ. The CDR3 covers 15 residues. Trimming shortened V by 4 bases and J by 0 bases, and 14 bases separated the two germline ends. The DNA of the CDR3 is TGCGCCAGCAGCCGTGCCGGGTTCAGCTCCTACGAGCAGTACTTC. It encodes CASSRAGFSSYEQYF.

This chain joins TRBV11-3 and TRBJ2-1; D is ambiguous. V was trimmed by 7 bases and J by 4 bases, leaving 11 bases between them. The CDR3 runs 13 residues. Germline V gene lookup returns CDR1 SGHNT and CDR2 YENEEA. The CDR3 bases are TGTGCCAGCAATTCCAACGCATACAATGAGCAGTTCTTC. Its translation: CASNSNAYNEQFF.

Details on this clonotype: One end of the junction fails to match germline, which may point to a read error. This chain joins TRBV5-4 and TRBJ2-5; 8 bases are a match to TRBD1. In germline, CDR1 is SGHNT, CDR2 YYREEE (reference sequence). This CDR3 spans 14 amino acids. CDR3 sequence (DNA): TGTGCCAACAGCACCAGACAGGGGTTACAGACCCAGTACTTC. It translates to CANSTRQGLQTQYF. The variable domain in full, with the rest retrieved from reference TRBV5-4 and TRBJ2-5, is ETGVTQSPTHLIKTRGQQVTLRCSSQSGHNTVSWYQQALGQGPQFIFQYYREEENGRGNFPPRFSGLQFPNYSSELNVNALELDDSALYLCANSTRQGLQTQYFGPGTRLLVL.

Worth noting for this clonotype: The junction shows a germline mismatch at one end, possibly a read error. DNA for the CDR3: TGTACCAGCAGCCAAGCTCGGGAGGCGGATGAGCAGCTCTTC. This gives the protein CTSSQAREADEQLF. The chain recombines TRBV4-2 with TRBJ2-1; 7 nucleotides match TRBD2. CDR3 length equals 14 residues. Germline lookup yields CDR1 LGHNA and CDR2 YNFKEQ.

About this clonotype: One end of the junction varies from germline; a read error may be responsible. The rearrangement joins TRBV30 to TRBJ2-1; 8 positions agree with TRBD2. The CDR3 runs to 14 residues. Germline CDR1 is GTSNPN and CDR2 is SVGIG (reference sequence). The chain's CDR3 is CTWTAGGDYNEQFF. The CDR3 DNA sequence: TGTACCTGGACCGCGGGGGGCGACTACAATGAGCAGTTCTTC. Based on the CDR3 plus reference TRBV30 and TRBJ2-1, the full variable domain is SQTIHQWPATLVQPVGSPLSLECTVEGTSNPNLYWYRQAAGRGLQLLFYSVGIGQISSEVPQNLSASRPQDRQFILSSKKLLLSDSGFYLCTWTAGGDYNEQFFGPGTRLTVL.